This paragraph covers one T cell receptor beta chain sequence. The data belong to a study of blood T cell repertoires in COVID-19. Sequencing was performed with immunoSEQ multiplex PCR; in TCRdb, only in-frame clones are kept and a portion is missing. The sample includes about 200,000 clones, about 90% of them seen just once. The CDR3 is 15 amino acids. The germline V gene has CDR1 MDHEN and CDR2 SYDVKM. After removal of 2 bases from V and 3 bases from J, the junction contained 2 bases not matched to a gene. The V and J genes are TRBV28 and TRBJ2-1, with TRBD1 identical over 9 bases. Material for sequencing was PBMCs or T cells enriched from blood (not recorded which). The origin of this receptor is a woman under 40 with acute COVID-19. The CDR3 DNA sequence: TGTGCCAGCAGTTTAGGGACAGGGAACTACAATGAGCAGTTCTTC. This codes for CASSLGTGNYNEQFF.